Listed here are 32 T cell receptor beta chains from one sample, sequenced in a study of T cells in Graves' hyperthyroidism and ophthalmopathy. The TCR beta CDR3 regions underwent amplification using RNA transcripts as the source. A set of HTBI primers served as the primers for a first-round RT-PCR of the TCR CDR3. TCRdb independently ran MiXCR on the multiplex PCR reads; one entry per CDR3 protein. The top ten hold around a quarter of the sample, which has approximately 360,000 distinct CDR3 sequences, 15% to 19% seen once. Material for sequencing was blood. Receptors were obtained from a woman between 18 and 29 years old with Graves' hyperthyroidism that later progressed to Graves' ophthalmopathy.

This clonotype was detected only a few times. V gene TRBV6-1 combines with J gene TRBJ2-3; 9 bases map to TRBD2. The J segment lost 10 bases and the V segment lost 1 base, leaving 15 bases of the junction unmatched. Looked up from germline, CDR1 is MNHNS and CDR2 is SASEGT. This CDR3 is 17 amino acids long. This CDR3 is CASSEVGTSLSWGPQYF. The CDR3 DNA follows: TGTGCCAGCAGTGAAGTCGGGACTAGCCTAAGTTGGGGGCCGCAGTATTTT.

This clonotype was seen more than once but under ten times. The chain couples TRBV5-6 to TRBJ2-1, with 7 nucleotides matching TRBD1. With 3 bases clipped from V and 4 bases from J, the junction kept 13 bases outside the gene matches. There are 17 residues in the CDR3. Germline CDR1 SGHDT, CDR2 YYEEEE. The CDR3 sequence: CASSSTRTGKLYNEQFF. The CDR3 DNA follows: TGTGCCAGCAGCTCCACTCGGACAGGAAAATTATACAATGAGCAGTTCTTC.

This clonotype was detected ten times or more. V is TRBV20-1 and J is TRBJ2-7; D gene uncertain. This CDR3 spans 13 amino acids. V was pared by 6 bases and J by 0 bases, with 12 bases between. Germline lookup yields CDR1 DFQATT and CDR2 SNEGSKA (reference sequence). The CDR3 loop is CSAIQTSSYEQYF. CDR3 DNA sequence: TGCAGTGCCATTCAGACCAGCTCCTACGAGCAGTACTTC.

The chain couples TRBV14 to TRBJ2-1, with 11 nucleotides matching TRBD2. Per the germline V gene, CDR1 is SGHDN and CDR2 is FVKESK. The CDR3 loop spans 15 amino acids. The junction had 9 bases not matched to a gene; V was cut back by 3 bases and J by 11 bases. In DNA, the CDR3 is TGTGCCAGCAGCCATAGACTAGCGGGGTCCCTACAGCAGTTCTTC. Protein: CASSHRLAGSLQQFF.

The genes are TRBV19 and TRBJ2-1, with 12 bases fitting TRBD1. Germline V lookup: CDR1 LNHDA, CDR2 SQIVND (reference sequence). V trimming: 3 bases; J trimming: 7 bases; junction bases outside the gene matches: 4. This CDR3 spans 15 amino acids. The chain's CDR3 is CASSMGQGALNEQFF. CDR3 sequence (DNA): TGTGCCAGTAGTATGGGACAGGGGGCCTTGAATGAGCAGTTCTTC.

This clonotype was counted at least ten times. Here the CDR3 reads CASSSLAGSYNEQFF. CDR3 DNA sequence: TGTGCCAGCAGTTCCCTAGCGGGTTCCTACAATGAGCAGTTCTTC. The chain employs TRBV28 and TRBJ2-1; 8 bases agree with TRBD2. The CDR3 is 15 residues long. Germline V gene sequence: CDR1 MDHEN, CDR2 SYDVKM. Losses at the gene ends were 4 bases for V and 1 base for J; bases not matched to a gene: 3.

This clonotype was counted at least ten times. This chain uses TRBV7-2 with TRBJ2-7; D possibly corresponds to TRBD2 (5 bases). Germline V gene lookup returns CDR1 SGHTA and CDR2 FQGNSA. This CDR3 comprises 14 residues. Trimming took off 0 bases at V and 5 bases at J, with 11 bases between the two ends. The CDR3 nucleotides are TGTGCCAGCAGCTTAGCGGGAGATCGCAACGAGCAGTACTTC. As protein: CASSLAGDRNEQYF.

Note on this clonotype: A much larger clonotype is one base distant, so this may be a read error. The rearrangement joins TRBV2 to TRBJ1-2, with unresolved D. Germline V lookup: CDR1 SNHLY, CDR2 FYNNEI. V lost 5 bases, J lost 10 bases, and 11 bases lay in between. The CDR3 length is 11 residues. CDR3: CASSHRRVYTF. CDR3 sequence (DNA): TGTGCCAGCAGTCACCGACGAGTCTACACCTTC.

The gene calls are TRBV7-2 and TRBJ2-3; possible D gene TRBD1, 6 bases. The CDR3 is 19 amino acids. V lost 1 base to trimming and J lost 4 bases, with 24 bases between them. Germline CDR1 is SGHTA and CDR2 is FQGNSA. The CDR3 coding sequence is TGTGCCAGCAGCTTAGGCCTTCGACTCCCAGGGGTAGATTCAGATACGCAGTATTTT. Translated, it gives CASSLGLRLPGVDSDTQYF.

The rearrangement uses TRBV27 and TRBJ2-7; unclear D gene. The germline V and J ends were trimmed by 3 bases and 5 bases, with 11 bases remaining between them. This CDR3 contains 13 residues. Germline CDR1 and CDR2: MNHEY and SMNVEV (reference sequence). The CDR3 DNA is TGTGCCAGCAGTTTCGGTTCTTCGGACGAGCAGTACTTC. Translated: CASSFGSSDEQYF.

A word on this clonotype: At one boundary the junction diverges from the germline segment, which might be a read error. The V gene is TRBV4-1, the J gene TRBJ2-7, with a tentative D call TRBD1 (5 bases). The length of the CDR3 is 14 residues. Germline CDR1 is MGHRA and CDR2 is YSYEKL. In DNA form, the CDR3 reads TGCGCCAGCAGCCAAGATAGGGGCTCCCACGAGCAGTACTTC. Amino acids: CASSQDRGSHEQYF.

This clonotype showed up many times. The CDR3 loop is CATSRDQVANVLTF. The CDR3 DNA sequence: TGTGCCACCAGCAGAGATCAGGTTGCCAACGTCCTGACTTTC. The chain links TRBV15 to TRBJ2-6; D not certain. The V gene's germline CDR1 is LNHNV and CDR2 YYDKDF (reference sequence). CDR3 length equals 14 residues. Trimming stripped 0 bases from V and 7 bases from J, with 7 bases between.

The chain couples TRBV11-2 to TRBJ1-4; perhaps TRBD1 as D (6 bases). V dropped 5 bases and J dropped 0 bases, with 13 bases sitting between them. The CDR3 has 16 residues. Germline assignment: CDR1 SGHAT and CDR2 FQNNGV. As DNA, the CDR3 is TGTGCCAGCAGCCTCAGACAGGCCTCAACTAATGAAAAACTGTTTTTT. This codes for CASSLRQASTNEKLFF. Combining the CDR3 with reference TRBV11-2 and TRBJ1-4 gives the whole variable domain EAGVAQSPRYKIIEKRQSVAFWCNPISGHATLYWYQQILGQGPKLLIQFQNNGVVDDSQLPKDRFSAERLKGVDSTLKIQPAKLEDSAVYLCASSLRQASTNEKLFFGSGTQLSVL.

Note on this clonotype: At one end, the junction sequence differs from germline, possibly due to a read error. The chain combines TRBV10-3 with TRBJ2-7, with TRBD2 matching 11 bases. Germline CDR1 ENHRY, CDR2 SYGVKD. The CDR3 is made up of 19 amino acids. This chain's CDR3 is CVISGRGLAAPNWAYEQYF. CDR3 coding DNA: TGTGTCATCAGTGGACGGGGACTAGCGGCTCCCAACTGGGCCTACGAGCAGTACTTC.

V usage is TRBV28 and J usage is TRBJ2-2; 9 bases are shared with TRBD1. There are 15 residues in the CDR3. Germline V gene data show CDR1 as MDHEN and CDR2 as SYDVKM. Losses at the gene ends were 3 bases for V and 5 bases for J; bases not matched to a gene: 4. In DNA, the CDR3 is TGTGCCAGCAGTTTTAACAGGGGGCTTACCGGGGAGCTGTTTTTT. Amino acid sequence: CASSFNRGLTGELFF.

Details on this clonotype: Its ends do not fully match the called genes, so a read error is possible. This chain connects TRBV6-5 to TRBJ1-2; D uncertain. CDR1 and CDR2 (germline): MNHEY, SVGAGI. This CDR3 is built from 14 residues. The CDR3 is CASSDSAGNYGYTF. The CDR3 DNA is TGTGCCAGCAGTGACTCCGCGGGGAACTATGGCTACACCTTC.

As concerns this clonotype: A junction boundary mismatches the germline segment, possibly from a read error. CDR3 nucleotide sequence: TGTGTCAGCGAGGAGGCAGATCAGCCCCAGCATTTT. This gives the protein CVSEEADQPQHF. The rearrangement uses TRBV7-9 and TRBJ1-5, with D hard to call. The germline CDR1 and CDR2 sequences are SEHNR and FQNEAQ (reference sequence). This CDR3 is 12 amino acids long.

V gene TRBV12-3 or TRBV12-4 combines with J gene TRBJ2-2, with D unresolved. CDR3 length: 13 amino acids. The V and J ends lost 7 bases and 0 bases respectively, with 6 bases between them. This CDR3 is CASKPSNTGELFF. CDR3 nucleotides: TGTGCCAGCAAGCCCTCGAACACCGGGGAGCTGTTTTTT.

The chain joins TRBV4-2 to TRBJ1-2; 7 nucleotides match TRBD1. V lost 0 bases to trimming and J lost 5 bases; unmatched junction nucleotides: 9. Germline values: CDR1 LGHNA, CDR2 YNFKEQ. This CDR3 is built from 16 residues. CDR3 protein: CASSQDPPGGGYGYTF. DNA of the CDR3: TGTGCCAGCAGCCAAGATCCCCCAGGGGGAGGATATGGCTACACCTTC.

This rearrangement joins TRBV12-3 or TRBV12-4 to TRBJ1-5; possibly TRBD1 for D (6 bases). Trimming took off 6 bases at V and 9 bases at J, with 18 bases between the two ends. There are 14 residues in the CDR3. CDR3 coding DNA: TGTGCCAGCAGCCACCGACAGGCCCCTATGCCCCAGCATTTT. It is translated as CASSHRQAPMPQHF.

J is TRBJ2-1 and V is TRBV25-1; 16 bases are shared with TRBD2. From germline, CDR1 is MGHDK and CDR2 SYGVNS. V was pared by 8 bases and J by 8 bases, with 15 bases of the junction left unmatched. The CDR3 is 18 residues long. The CDR3 coding sequence is TGTGCCAGCCTTACCCCGGGACTAGCGGGAGGGCCGCAGTATGAGCAGTTCTTC. The encoded protein is CASLTPGLAGGPQYEQFF.

This clonotype was seen at least ten times. The rearrangement joins TRBV29-1 to TRBJ2-5; D may be TRBD2 (6 bases). Trimming left V 8 bases short and J 1 base short, with 17 bases between. Germline lookup yields CDR1 SQVTM and CDR2 ANQGSEA. The CDR3 is made up of 14 amino acids. CDR3 DNA sequence: TGCAGCATAACGGGGCTGGGGGGCCAAGAGACCCAGTACTTC. This translates into CSITGLGGQETQYF.

This chain joins TRBV6-1 and TRBJ2-1; D is perhaps TRBD2 (6 bases). V lost 8 bases to trimming and J lost 0 bases, with 20 bases between them. From germline, CDR1 is MNHNS and CDR2 SASEGT. This CDR3 comprises 17 residues. The CDR3 spells CASGPYFSGDSYNEQFF. The CDR3 DNA is TGTGCCAGCGGGCCGTACTTTAGCGGAGACTCCTACAATGAGCAGTTCTTC.

This clonotype has just a few counts. V gene TRBV7-9 combines with J gene TRBJ2-7; 8 bases match TRBD1. V lost 3 bases and J lost 4; bases outside the gene matches: 8. Germline-derived CDR1 and CDR2 are SEHNR and FQNEAQ (reference sequence). The CDR3 is 15 amino acids. CDR3 DNA sequence: TGTGCCAGCAGCTTCCCAGGGGGCGAGGGTTACGAGCAGTACTTC. Protein sequence: CASSFPGGEGYEQYF.

This clonotype was picked up many times. The genes are TRBV20-1 and TRBJ1-4, with a weak D call TRBD1 (6 bases). The CDR3 has 13 residues. Per germline, CDR1 DFQATT and CDR2 SNEGSKA (reference sequence). Trimming took off 6 bases at V and 5 bases at J, with 13 bases between the two ends. In nucleotides, the CDR3 is TGCAGTGCAACCGGGACAAGAAATGAAAAACTGTTTTTT. Its protein product is CSATGTRNEKLFF.

This clonotype was found many times. The chain carries TRBV10-3 and TRBJ1-1; the match to TRBD1 covers 9 bases. The V gene's germline CDR1 is ENHRY and CDR2 SYGVKD. J was trimmed by 5 bases and V by 5 bases; bases with no gene match: 12. The CDR3 loop spans 16 amino acids. CDR3: CAISLNPGQGRTEAFF. The DNA of the CDR3 is TGTGCCATCAGTCTTAACCCGGGACAGGGACGAACTGAAGCTTTCTTT.

The gene calls are TRBV12-3 or TRBV12-4 and TRBJ1-2; TRBD1 might be the D (6 bases). The ends were cut back, 6 bases at V and 4 bases at J, with 24 bases in the middle. CDR3 length equals 17 residues. The CDR3 region is CASSLTPPGDKGYGYTF. CDR3 in DNA: TGTGCCAGCAGCCTCACCCCCCCGGGGGACAAAGGCTATGGCTACACCTTC.

The chain is built from TRBV27 and TRBJ1-2, with 7 bases lining up with TRBD1. Trimming at V came to 0 bases and at J to 2 bases, leaving 3 bases not matched to a gene. Per the germline V gene, CDR1 is MNHEY and CDR2 is SMNVEV (reference sequence). The CDR3 contains 15 residues. CDR3 DNA sequence: TGTGCCAGCAGTTTATCCGACAGGGCCAACTATGGCTACACCTTC. It specifies CASSLSDRANYGYTF.

This clonotype was picked up a small number of times. CDR3 region: CASSLGRGGSPLHF. In DNA, the CDR3 is TGTGCCAGCAGCTTGGGTAGGGGAGGATCACCCCTCCACTTT. The gene calls are TRBV5-4 and TRBJ1-6; tentatively, D is TRBD1 (5 bases). The CDR3 has 14 amino acids. Germline lookup yields CDR1 SGHNT and CDR2 YYREEE (reference sequence). With 0 bases removed from V and 10 bases from J, the gap between germline ends came to 11 bases.

A note on this clonotype: This may come from a read error, since a much larger clone is one base off. The chain has TRBV11-2 and TRBJ2-7, with D possibly being TRBD2 (5 bases). The CDR3 runs 13 residues. Germline values: CDR1 SGHAT, CDR2 FQNNGV. CDR3 in amino acids: CAGSYGMPYEQYF. The CDR3, as DNA: TGTGCCGGCAGCTACGGGATGCCCTACGAGCAGTACTTC. Based on the CDR3 plus reference TRBV11-2 and TRBJ2-7, the full variable domain is EAGVAQSPRYKIIEKRQSVAFWCNPISGHATLYWYQQILGQGPKLLIQFQNNGVVDDSQLPKDRFSAERLKGVDSTLKIQPAKLEDSAVYLCAGSYGMPYEQYFGPGTRLTVT.

The sample holds a few counts of this clonotype. The chain employs TRBV25-1 and TRBJ2-5; possible D gene TRBD2, 5 bases. V was pared by 6 bases and J by 2 bases, with 19 bases between. Germline V CDR1 and CDR2: MGHDK, SYGVNS. The CDR3 covers 16 residues. The CDR3 is CASSPDVTSLQETQYF. Written as DNA, the CDR3 is TGTGCCAGCAGCCCAGATGTTACTAGTTTGCAAGAGACCCAGTACTTC. The variable domain in full, with the rest retrieved from reference TRBV25-1 and TRBJ2-5, is EADIYQTPRYLVIGTGKKITLECSQTMGHDKMYWYQQDPGMELHLIHYSYGVNSTEKGDLSSESTVSRIRTEHFPLTLESARPSHTSQYLCASSPDVTSLQETQYFGPGTRLLVL.

This clonotype was counted at least ten times. The CDR3 DNA follows: TGTGCCTCGAGCGACGAGCAGTACTTC. Translation gives CASSDEQYF. V usage is TRBV30 and J usage is TRBJ2-7; no reliable D call. This CDR3 is built from 9 residues. Germline CDR1 reads GTSNPN; CDR2 reads SVGIG (reference sequence). Trimming took 7 bases from V and 5 from J, leaving 6 bases between them. The variable domain in full, with the rest retrieved from reference TRBV30 and TRBJ2-7, is SQTIHQWPATLVQPVGSPLSLECTVEGTSNPNLYWYRQAAGRGLQLLFYSVGIGQISSEVPQNLSASRPQDRQFILSSKKLLLSDSGFYLCASSDEQYFGPGTRLTVT.